Included here is one T cell receptor (beta chain) sequence, with context. Looked up from germline, CDR1 is MNHEY and CDR2 is SMNVEV (reference sequence). The CDR3 has 20 residues. The ends lost 5 bases at V and 1 base at J; junction bases unmatched: 15. This sample is drawn from a study of blood T cell repertoires in COVID-19. Using immunoSEQ multiplex PCR, the repertoire was profiled, and TCRdb retains in-frame clones only, with some absent. The sample yields approximately 180,000 clones, 75% to 90% seen once. This chain joins TRBV27 and TRBJ2-2; 11 nucleotides match TRBD2. The sequence was collected from a human donor with active or convalescent COVID-19. The donor label of this sample is uncertain. Sequenced: peripheral blood. CDR3 protein: CASSRLKFLTSGGNTGELFF. CDR3 bases: TGTGCCAGCAGTCGCCTAAAGTTTCTCACTAGCGGGGGGAACACCGGGGAGCTGTTTTTT.